The 3 T cell receptor beta chains given below trace back to one sample, sequenced in a study of blood T cell repertoires in COVID-19. Measured with immunoSEQ multiplex PCR; TCRdb has only the in-frame clones, and not every one. The data show under 300,000 clones, about 83% seen once. The sequenced sample was peripheral blood. Receptors were obtained from a young man who had recovered from COVID-19.

V gene TRBV2 combines with J gene TRBJ1-2; D possibly corresponds to TRBD1 (6 bases). Germline assignment: CDR1 SNHLY and CDR2 FYNNEI. The CDR3 runs 14 residues. V lost 6 bases to trimming and J lost 3 bases, with 14 bases between them. In DNA form, the CDR3 reads TGTGCCAGCAGCGATCCGGGACACCACTATGGCTACACCTTC. It codes for CASSDPGHHYGYTF.

The V call is TRBV6-5, the J call TRBJ1-2; 7 bases align to TRBD1. This CDR3 region has 12 residues. From germline, CDR1 is MNHEY and CDR2 SVGAGI. The J segment lost 8 bases and the V segment lost 5 bases, leaving 5 bases of the junction unmatched. As DNA, the CDR3 is TGTGCCAGCAGTCACAGGGGACGGGGCTACACCTTC. It translates to CASSHRGRGYTF.

The sample holds one count of this clone. V usage is TRBV7-9 and J usage is TRBJ2-5; the match to TRBD1 covers 12 bases. Germline V lookup: CDR1 SEHNR, CDR2 FQNEAQ (reference sequence). This CDR3 region has 16 residues. J was trimmed by 2 bases and V by 1 base; bases with no gene match: 2. The CDR3 nucleotides read TGTGCCAGCAGCTTAGGGGACAGGGGGCCGCAAGAGACCCAGTACTTC. Its translation is CASSLGDRGPQETQYF.